This passage covers 14 T cell receptor beta chains from one sample sequenced in a study of blood T cell repertoires in COVID-19. Profiling relied on immunoSEQ multiplex PCR, and the TCRdb table lists in-frame clones only, not all of them. Among roughly 280,000 clones listed, more than 85% were seen once. Sequenced sample: peripheral blood. The origin of the receptors is a young man with active or convalescent COVID-19.

The chain carries TRBV19 and TRBJ2-6; no clear D gene. CDR3 size: 15 residues. V was cut by 7 bases and J by 0 bases, with 10 bases left in between. Germline V CDR1 and CDR2: LNHDA, SQIVND (reference sequence). CDR3 DNA sequence: TGTGCCAGTACGCTAGGAAGCTCTGGGGCCAACGTCCTGACTTTC. Amino acid sequence: CASTLGSSGANVLTF.

The chain is built from TRBV19 and TRBJ1-2, with 8 positions matching TRBD1. The CDR3 consists of 15 residues. CDR1 is LNHDA, CDR2 SQIVND, per germline (reference sequence). Trimming took 7 bases from V and 7 from J; bases not matched to a gene: 14. The CDR3 reads CASIPRQGATGGYTF. CDR3 DNA sequence: TGTGCCAGTATTCCGCGGCAGGGGGCAACGGGTGGCTACACCTTC.

This chain connects TRBV30 to TRBJ2-2; TRBD2 might be the D (6 bases). V was shortened by 3 bases and J by 1 base, with 18 bases between the two germline ends. Germline values: CDR1 GTSNPN, CDR2 SVGIG (reference sequence). This CDR3 contains 17 residues. The CDR3 region is CAWRVRLGLMNTGELFF. The CDR3 DNA sequence: TGTGCCTGGAGAGTAAGGCTGGGACTTATGAACACCGGGGAGCTGTTTTTT.

This clone was detected only a few times. The CDR3 reads CAISESAAEKHYGYTF. The CDR3 nucleotides are TGTGCCATCAGTGAGTCTGCGGCGGAGAAACACTATGGCTACACCTTC. V usage is TRBV10-3 and J usage is TRBJ1-2, with unresolved D. The CDR3 is made up of 16 amino acids. The germline CDR1 and CDR2 sequences are ENHRY and SYGVKD. Trimming pared 0 bases from V and 3 bases from J, leaving 14 bases between.

The V call is TRBV7-6, the J call TRBJ1-5; TRBD1 matches at 10 bases. The V gene's germline CDR1 is SGHVS and CDR2 FNYEAQ. The CDR3 spans 15 residues. The trim removed 4 bases at V and 3 bases at J, leaving 3 bases unmatched. The CDR3 DNA is TGTGCCAGCAGCTCGGGACAGGGGAACAATCAGCCCCAGCATTTT. Translation gives CASSSGQGNNQPQHF.

The V and J genes are TRBV6-5 and TRBJ1-6; D uncertain. Trimming stripped 6 bases from V and 4 bases from J, with 10 bases between. Germline values: CDR1 MNHEY, CDR2 SVGAGI. The CDR3 loop spans 14 amino acids. The CDR3 reads CASSVTDYNSPLHF. CDR3 in DNA: TGTGCCAGCAGCGTGACTGATTATAATTCACCCCTCCACTTT.

The V gene is TRBV7-2, the J gene TRBJ1-5; the D is unclear. Germline V gene data show CDR1 as SGHTA and CDR2 as FQGNSA. The CDR3 covers 15 residues. V shed 2 bases and J shed 7 bases, with 15 bases lying between them. CDR3 sequence (DNA): TGTGCCAGCAGCTTAATCGGGAAGTCTGGACAGCCCCAGCATTTT. Amino acids: CASSLIGKSGQPQHF.

This chain joins TRBV3-1 (or the pseudogene TRBV3-2) and TRBJ2-2; D uncertain. Deletions cut 0 bases from V and 9 bases from J, with 11 bases between. Germline CDR1 LGHDT, CDR2 YNNKEL (reference sequence). This CDR3 contains 14 residues. The CDR3 loop is CASSQDHAVRELFF. The CDR3 nucleotides are TGTGCCAGCAGCCAAGATCATGCGGTGAGGGAGCTGTTTTTT.

This chain links TRBV5-1 with TRBJ2-5; maybe TRBD2 (6 bases). V was clipped by 5 bases and J by 2 bases, with 16 bases between them. CDR3 length: 15 amino acids. CDR1 and CDR2 from the germline V gene are SGHRS and YFSETQ. CDR3 protein: CASRGDLGGQETQYF. Here the CDR3 DNA reads TGCGCCAGCAGGGGGGACCTCGGAGGGCAAGAGACCCAGTACTTC.

This chain links TRBV29-1 with TRBJ1-1; no firm D call. This CDR3 is built from 13 residues. Trimming shortened V by 4 bases and J by 6 bases, and 15 bases separated the two germline ends. Germline V CDR1 and CDR2: SQVTM, ANQGSEA. CDR3 sequence: CSVAAAAGAEAFF. The CDR3 DNA reads TGCAGCGTTGCAGCCGCGGCGGGTGCTGAAGCTTTCTTT.

The chain combines TRBV6-5 with TRBJ1-1; weak D call: TRBD1 (5 bases). The V end lost 6 bases, the J end lost 4 bases, and 12 bases lay between the germline ends. CDR3 size: 13 residues. Germline CDR1 MNHEY, CDR2 SVGAGI. The CDR3 spells CASRMGGTTEAFF. CDR3 nucleotide sequence: TGTGCCAGCAGAATGGGGGGGACCACTGAAGCTTTCTTT.

This clone showed up just once. In the same sample, other DNA sequences code for this CDR3. The CDR3 here is CASSVSGNQPQHF. CDR3 sequence (DNA): TGTGCCAGCAGCGTCTCCGGCAATCAGCCCCAGCATTTT. The gene calls are TRBV9 and TRBJ1-5, with D uncertain. Germline V gene sequence: CDR1 SGDLS, CDR2 YYNGEE. The ends were cut back, 2 bases at V and 2 bases at J, with 5 bases in the middle. This CDR3 contains 13 residues.

The gene calls are TRBV6-2 or TRBV6-3 and TRBJ2-4, with D uncertain. Germline CDR1 MNHEY, CDR2 SVGEGT. This CDR3 spans 15 amino acids. Trimming shortened V by 6 bases and J by 9 bases, and 21 bases separated the two germline ends. In nucleotides, the CDR3 is TGTGCCAGCAGCCGGCCTGAGCCAGCTGGAGTCATTCAGTACTTC. Protein product: CASSRPEPAGVIQYF.

This chain connects TRBV11-3 to TRBJ2-1; D remains ambiguous. Looked up from germline, CDR1 is SGHNT and CDR2 is YENEEA. The CDR3 has 13 amino acids. Trimming removed 2 bases at V and 7 bases at J, with 9 bases between. The CDR3 sequence is CASSLSLENEQFF. The CDR3 nucleotides read TGTGCCAGCAGCTTAAGTCTAGAGAATGAGCAGTTCTTC. Using reference TRBV11-3 and TRBJ2-1 for the parts outside the CDR3, the full variable domain is EAGVVQSPRYKIIEKKQPVAFWCNPISGHNTLYWYLQNLGQGPELLIRYENEEAVDDSQLPKDRFSAERLKGVDSTLKIQPAELGDSAVYLCASSLSLENEQFFGPGTRLTVL.